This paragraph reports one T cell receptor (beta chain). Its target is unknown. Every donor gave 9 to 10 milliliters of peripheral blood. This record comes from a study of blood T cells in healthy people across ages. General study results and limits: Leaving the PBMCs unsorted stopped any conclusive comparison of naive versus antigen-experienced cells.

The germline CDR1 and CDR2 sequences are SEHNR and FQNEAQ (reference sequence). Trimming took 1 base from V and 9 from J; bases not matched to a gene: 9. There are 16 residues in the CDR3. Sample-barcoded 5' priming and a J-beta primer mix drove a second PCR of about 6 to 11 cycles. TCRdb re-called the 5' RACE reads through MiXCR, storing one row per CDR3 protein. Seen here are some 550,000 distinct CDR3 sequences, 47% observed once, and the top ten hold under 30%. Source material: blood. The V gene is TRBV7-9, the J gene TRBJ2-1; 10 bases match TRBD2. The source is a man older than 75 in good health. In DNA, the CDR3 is TGTGCCAGCAGCTTAGGCGAGCGGGGGGGCCTAGGTGAGCAGTTCTTC. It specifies CASSLGERGGLGEQFF.